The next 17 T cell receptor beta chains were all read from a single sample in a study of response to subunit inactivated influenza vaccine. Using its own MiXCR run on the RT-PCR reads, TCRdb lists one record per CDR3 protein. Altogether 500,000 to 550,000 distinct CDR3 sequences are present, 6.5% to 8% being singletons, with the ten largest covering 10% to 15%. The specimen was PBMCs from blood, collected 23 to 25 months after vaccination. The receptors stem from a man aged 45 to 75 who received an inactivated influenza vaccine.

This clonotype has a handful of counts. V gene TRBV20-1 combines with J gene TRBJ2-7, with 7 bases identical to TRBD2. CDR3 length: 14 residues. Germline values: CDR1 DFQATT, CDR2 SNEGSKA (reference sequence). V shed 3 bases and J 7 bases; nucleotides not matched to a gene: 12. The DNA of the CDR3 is TGCAGTGCTAGGCGGGGAGGGACGGATTTGGAGCAGTACTTC. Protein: CSARRGGTDLEQYF.

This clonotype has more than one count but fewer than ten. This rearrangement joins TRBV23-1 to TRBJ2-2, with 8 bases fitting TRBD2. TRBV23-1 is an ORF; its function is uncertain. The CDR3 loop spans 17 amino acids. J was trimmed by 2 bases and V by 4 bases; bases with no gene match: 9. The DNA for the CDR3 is TGCGCCAGCAGTCCCCGCGCGGGGGGCCGTAACACCGGGGAGCTGTTTTTT. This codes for CASSPRAGGRNTGELFF.

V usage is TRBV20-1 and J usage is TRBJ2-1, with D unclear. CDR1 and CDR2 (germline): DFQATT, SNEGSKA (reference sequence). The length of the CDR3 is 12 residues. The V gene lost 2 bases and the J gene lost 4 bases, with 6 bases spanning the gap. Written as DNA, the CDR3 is TGCAGTGCTAGAAAAGGGTACAATGAGCAGTTCTTC. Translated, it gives CSARKGYNEQFF.

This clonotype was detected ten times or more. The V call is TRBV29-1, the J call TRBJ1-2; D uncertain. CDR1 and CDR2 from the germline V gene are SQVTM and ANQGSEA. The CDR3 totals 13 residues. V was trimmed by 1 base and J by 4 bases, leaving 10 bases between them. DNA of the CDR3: TGCAGCGTTGAAGTCGGGCAGATCTATGGCTACACCTTC. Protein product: CSVEVGQIYGYTF.

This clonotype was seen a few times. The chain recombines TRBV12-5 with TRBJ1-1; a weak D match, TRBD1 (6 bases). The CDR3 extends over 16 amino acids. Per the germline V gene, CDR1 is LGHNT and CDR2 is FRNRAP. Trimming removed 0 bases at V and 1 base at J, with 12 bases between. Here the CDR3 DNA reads TGTGCTAGTGGTTTGGTAAGCGGGGGGCGGAACACTGAAGCTTTCTTT. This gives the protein CASGLVSGGRNTEAFF.

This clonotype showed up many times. The CDR3 spells CSARATGKTAKNIQYF. CDR3 DNA sequence: TGCAGTGCTAGAGCGACAGGGAAAACGGCCAAAAACATTCAGTACTTC. V usage is TRBV20-1 and J usage is TRBJ2-4, with 7 positions matching TRBD1. Trimming removed 1 base from V and 1 base from J; junction bases left unmatched: 7. The germline gives CDR1 DFQATT, CDR2 SNEGSKA (reference sequence). The CDR3 contains 16 residues.

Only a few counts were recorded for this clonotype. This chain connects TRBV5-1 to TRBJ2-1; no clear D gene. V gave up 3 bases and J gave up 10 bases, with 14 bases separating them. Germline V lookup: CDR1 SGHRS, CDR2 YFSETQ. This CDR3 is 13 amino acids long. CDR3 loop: CASSWGTVLEQFF. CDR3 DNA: TGCGCCAGCAGCTGGGGAACCGTTTTAGAGCAGTTCTTC. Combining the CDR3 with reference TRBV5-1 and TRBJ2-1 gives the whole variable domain KAGVTQTPRYLIKTRGQQVTLSCSPISGHRSVSWYQQTPGQGLQFLFEYFSETQRNKGNFPGRFSGRQFSNSRSEMNVSTLELGDSALYLCASSWGTVLEQFFGPGTRLTVL.

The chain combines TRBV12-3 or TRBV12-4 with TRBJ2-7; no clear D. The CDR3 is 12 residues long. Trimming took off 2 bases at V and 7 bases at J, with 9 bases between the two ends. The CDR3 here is CASSLNTGEQYF. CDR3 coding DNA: TGTGCCAGCAGTTTAAACACTGGGGAGCAGTACTTC.

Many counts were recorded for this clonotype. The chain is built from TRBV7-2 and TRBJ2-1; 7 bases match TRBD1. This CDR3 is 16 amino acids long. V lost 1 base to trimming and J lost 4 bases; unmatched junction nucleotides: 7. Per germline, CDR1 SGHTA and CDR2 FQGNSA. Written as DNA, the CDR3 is TGTGCCAGCAGCTTAGTGTACGGGACAGAGTACAATGAGCAGTTCTTC. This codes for CASSLVYGTEYNEQFF.

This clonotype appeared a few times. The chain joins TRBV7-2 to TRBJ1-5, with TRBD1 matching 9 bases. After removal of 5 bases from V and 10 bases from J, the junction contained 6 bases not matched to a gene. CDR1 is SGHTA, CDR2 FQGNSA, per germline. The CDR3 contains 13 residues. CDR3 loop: CASSVGGQGPQHF. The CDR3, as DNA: TGTGCCAGCAGCGTGGGGGGACAGGGTCCCCAGCATTTT.

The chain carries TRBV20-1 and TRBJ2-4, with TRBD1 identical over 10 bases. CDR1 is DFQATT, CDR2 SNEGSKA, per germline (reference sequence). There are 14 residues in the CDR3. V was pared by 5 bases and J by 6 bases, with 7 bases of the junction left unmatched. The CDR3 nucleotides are TGCAGTGCTCCGACAGGGGGCGAGTCAAACATTCAGTACTTC. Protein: CSAPTGGESNIQYF.

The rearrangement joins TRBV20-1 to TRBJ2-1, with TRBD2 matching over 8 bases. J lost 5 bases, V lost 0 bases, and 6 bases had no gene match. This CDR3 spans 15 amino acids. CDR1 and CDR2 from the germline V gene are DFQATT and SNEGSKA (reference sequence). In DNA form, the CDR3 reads TGCAGTGCTAGAGATACAGCGGGAGCTGACAATGAGCAGTTCTTC. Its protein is CSARDTAGADNEQFF.

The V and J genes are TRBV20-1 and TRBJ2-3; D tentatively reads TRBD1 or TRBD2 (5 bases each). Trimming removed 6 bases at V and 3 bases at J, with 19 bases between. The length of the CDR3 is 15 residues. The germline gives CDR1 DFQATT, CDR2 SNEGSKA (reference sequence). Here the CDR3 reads CSASQGLRVTDTQYF. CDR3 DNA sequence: TGCAGTGCCAGCCAAGGACTCAGGGTAACAGATACGCAGTATTTT.

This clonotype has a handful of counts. CDR3 residues: CASSYRHGYEQYF. The CDR3 DNA reads TGTGCCAGCAGTTACCGACACGGCTACGAGCAGTACTTC. The chain recombines TRBV6-5 with TRBJ2-7; D is unclear. V lost 2 bases and J 3 bases, leaving 8 bases between the germline ends. The CDR3 consists of 13 residues. From germline, CDR1 is MNHEY and CDR2 SVGAGI.

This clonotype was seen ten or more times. Written as DNA, the CDR3 is TGTGCCAGCAGCCCTAGGGGAGGGACTGGGAATGAGCAGTTCTTC. Residues: CASSPRGGTGNEQFF. The chain joins TRBV3-1 to TRBJ2-1; 7 nucleotides line up with TRBD2. The J segment lost 7 bases and the V segment lost 4 bases, leaving 10 bases of the junction unmatched. Per germline, CDR1 LGHDT and CDR2 YNNKEL (reference sequence). This CDR3 region has 15 residues.

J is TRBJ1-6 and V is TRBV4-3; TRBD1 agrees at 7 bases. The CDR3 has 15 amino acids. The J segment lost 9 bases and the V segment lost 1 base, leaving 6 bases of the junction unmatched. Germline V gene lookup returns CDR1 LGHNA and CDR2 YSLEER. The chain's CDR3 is CASSQALQGFSPLHF. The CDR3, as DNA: TGCGCCAGCAGCCAAGCTTTACAGGGGTTTTCACCCCTCCACTTT.

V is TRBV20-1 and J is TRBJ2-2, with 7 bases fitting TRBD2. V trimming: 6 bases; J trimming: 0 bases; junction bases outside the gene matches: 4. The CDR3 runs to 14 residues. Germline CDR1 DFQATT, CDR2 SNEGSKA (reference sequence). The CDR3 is CSALREANTGELFF. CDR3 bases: TGCAGTGCCCTCCGGGAGGCGAACACCGGGGAGCTGTTTTTT.